This T cell receptor beta chain was recorded in a study of cytomegalovirus exposure and HLA in healthy donors. Regarding the study as a whole: Upon later analysis, TCR association rates were observed to vary by HLA locus, being highest for DRB1 and lowest for HLA-C. Most of the TCR beta V segments (in an earlier analysis) were productive either about 87% or about 30% of the time. The authors considered a cluster of highly shared sequence variants likely to be a sequencing artifact. Most TCR sequences showed up rarely, but some public TCRs showed up in many donors.

PCR was performed using 60 Vbeta and 13 Jbeta primers. The repertoire was sequenced with immunoSEQ multiplex PCR; TCRdb's copy has only in-frame clones and lacks some. The repertoire includes 35,000 to 50,000 clones, roughly 80% of them detected once, and approximately 2.6% sits in the top ten. J lost 5 bases, V lost 4 bases, and 4 bases had no gene match. Germline V gene data show CDR1 as SQVTM and CDR2 as ANQGSEA. This CDR3 region has 12 residues. As for this clone: Antigen specificity is unknown.

Sequencing was carried out using PBMCs. The TCR was taken from a man aged 50 or older in good health and CMV-seronegative. The J gene is TRBJ1-1, the V gene TRBV29-1, with 7 bases that match TRBD1. The CDR3 bases are TGCAGCGTTGCAGGGGGAGATACTGAAGCTTTCTTT. Translation gives CSVAGGDTEAFF.